These 2 T cell receptor beta chains came from one sample sequenced in a study of OX40 agonist ivuxolimab in advanced cancers. TCRdb's copy holds only in-frame clones and misses some; the assay was immunoSEQ multiplex PCR. The sample has 73,000 or so clones; roughly 85% are singletons. The sample here was CD4+ or CD8+ T cells sorted from blood, taken in a trial of the OX40 agonist ivuxolimab. The receptors come from an adult with an advanced solid tumor such as melanoma, head and neck, liver or kidney cancer.

For this clone: Other DNA sequences in this sample translate to the same CDR3. CDR3 DNA sequence: TGCAGCGCTGGACAGAGCATGAACACTGAAGCTTTCTTT. This translates into CSAGQSMNTEAFF. The chain joins TRBV29-1 to TRBJ1-1; the D gene is possibly TRBD1 (6 bases). CDR1 is SQVTM, CDR2 ANQGSEA, per germline. CDR3 length: 13 amino acids. Trimming removed 7 bases at V and 0 bases at J, with 12 bases between.

CDR3 in amino acids: CASSLEAIRDSPLHF. The CDR3 bases are TGTGCCAGCAGCTTAGAGGCGATAAGAGATTCACCCCTCCACTTT. The chain links TRBV7-3 to TRBJ1-6; D gene uncertain. Trimming stripped 2 bases from V and 8 bases from J, with 13 bases between. The CDR3 contains 15 residues. Germline CDR1 SGHTA, CDR2 FQGTGA.